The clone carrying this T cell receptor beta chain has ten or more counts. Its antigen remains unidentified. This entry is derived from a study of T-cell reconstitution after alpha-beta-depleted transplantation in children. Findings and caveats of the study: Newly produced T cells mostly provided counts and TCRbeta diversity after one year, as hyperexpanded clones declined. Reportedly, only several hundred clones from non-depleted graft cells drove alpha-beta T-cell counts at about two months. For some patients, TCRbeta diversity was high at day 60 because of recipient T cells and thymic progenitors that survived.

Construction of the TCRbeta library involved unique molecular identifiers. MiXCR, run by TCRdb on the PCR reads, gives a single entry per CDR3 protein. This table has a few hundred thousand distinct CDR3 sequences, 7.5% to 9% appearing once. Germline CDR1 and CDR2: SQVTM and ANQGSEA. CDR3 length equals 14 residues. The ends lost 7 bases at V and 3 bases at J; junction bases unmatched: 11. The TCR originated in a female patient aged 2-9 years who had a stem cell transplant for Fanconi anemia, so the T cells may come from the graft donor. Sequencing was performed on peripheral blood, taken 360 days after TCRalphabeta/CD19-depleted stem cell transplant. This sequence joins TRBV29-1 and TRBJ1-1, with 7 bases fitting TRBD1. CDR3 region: CSAYHGTVHTEAFF. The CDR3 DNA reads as TGCAGCGCCTACCACGGGACAGTACACACTGAAGCTTTCTTT.